This section outlines one T cell receptor beta chain sequence together with its context. This specimen comes from a study of blood T cell repertoires in COVID-19. As for the study in general: T cells, B-cell-depleted T cells, or PBMCs provided the cDNA or gDNA that served as material.

Authors' processing steps: From reference gene primer amplification, estimates of nucleated cell counts were derived. Using immunoSEQ multiplex PCR, the repertoire was profiled, and TCRdb retains in-frame clones only, with some absent. V, J and clone size derive from that table, while D and trimming were established from the DNA sequence. The sample lists 35,000 to 45,000 clones, roughly 88% occurring once. V shed 6 bases and J 6 bases; nucleotides not matched to a gene: 11. The germline CDR1 and CDR2 sequences are SNHLY and FYNNEI. This CDR3 spans 16 amino acids. The V and J genes are TRBV2 and TRBJ2-1, with 10 bases fitting TRBD2. Sequenced sample: peripheral blood. This receptor was obtained from a human donor in a cohort sampled during active COVID-19. CDR3 DNA: TGTGCCAGCAGCTCTTCTCCGGGACTAGCGTTCAATGAGCAGTTCTTC. It yields the protein CASSSSPGLAFNEQFF.